Below are 22 T cell receptor beta chains sequenced from a single sample in a study of TIL therapy for anti-PD-1-resistant metastatic lung cancer. As to time point: pre-treatment sample, taken before nivolumab and TIL therapy. The libraries were made with immunoSEQ v3. The table came from immunoSEQ multiplex PCR; TCRdb's copy has only in-frame clones and leaves some out. This sample has more than 20,000 clones; just over 70% occur once, and the top ten carry around 1.8%. The sample consisted of blood, taken at baseline. These receptor sequences come from a person aged 25 to 79 with non-small cell lung cancer.

The V call is TRBV30, the J call TRBJ1-2, with 7 bases matching TRBD1. Trimming took 2 bases from V and 2 from J; bases not matched to a gene: 8. The CDR3 loop spans 15 amino acids. Germline CDR1 GTSNPN, CDR2 SVGIG (reference sequence). The CDR3 sequence: CAWSRPGTENYGYTF. In nucleotides, the CDR3 is TGTGCCTGGAGTAGGCCCGGGACAGAGAACTATGGCTACACCTTC.

CDR3 sequence (DNA): TGTGCCAGCAGCCCAGACAGGGGAGGGTACACTGAAGCTTTCTTT. This encodes CASSPDRGGYTEAFF. V and J are TRBV13 and TRBJ1-1; 8 positions match TRBD1. Germline CDR1 reads PRHDT; CDR2 reads FYEKMQ (reference sequence). The CDR3 runs 15 residues. V was pared by 5 bases and J by 3 bases, with 8 bases of the junction left unmatched.

The J gene is TRBJ2-6, the V gene TRBV4-1; 10 nucleotides agree with TRBD2. The CDR3 has 19 residues. J gave up 0 bases and V 5 bases, and 10 bases lay outside the gene matches. Germline-derived CDR1 and CDR2 are MGHRA and YSYEKL. The CDR3 here is CASSSIGLADSSGANVLTF. The CDR3 DNA follows: TGCGCCAGCAGCTCAATTGGACTAGCGGATAGCTCTGGGGCCAACGTCCTGACTTTC.

V usage is TRBV27 and J usage is TRBJ2-7; 12 bases line up with TRBD2. The germline V gene encodes CDR1 MNHEY and CDR2 SMNVEV (reference sequence). CDR3 length: 15 amino acids. With 4 bases clipped from V and 3 bases from J, the junction kept 4 bases outside the gene matches. The DNA of the CDR3 is TGTGCCAGCAGTTCGTGGACTAGCGGGGTCTACGAGCAGTACGTC. Protein: CASSSWTSGVYEQYV.

The rearrangement links TRBV7-2 to TRBJ1-2; 8 nucleotides agree with TRBD1. The germline CDR1 and CDR2 sequences are SGHTA and FQGNSA. V dropped 0 bases and J dropped 3; count of bases not matched to a gene: 6. This CDR3 contains 16 residues. The CDR3 sequence: CASSLAPGGADYGYTF. In DNA form, the CDR3 reads TGTGCCAGCAGCTTAGCCCCAGGGGGCGCGGACTATGGCTACACCTTC.

The gene calls are TRBV2 and TRBJ2-7; 8 bases are shared with TRBD2. Per germline, CDR1 SNHLY and CDR2 FYNNEI. The CDR3 is 14 amino acids. The junction had 4 bases not matched to a gene; V was cut back by 5 bases and J by 1 base. The DNA for the CDR3 is TGTGCCAGCAGTCCTAGCGGGTTTTCCTACGAGCAGTACTTC. It translates to CASSPSGFSYEQYF.

The chain combines TRBV19 with TRBJ2-7; D is perhaps TRBD1 or TRBD2 (5 bases each). The CDR3 extends over 13 amino acids. The V end was cut by 4 bases, the J end by 2 bases, with 9 bases between. Germline V gene sequence: CDR1 LNHDA, CDR2 SQIVND (reference sequence). The CDR3 reads CASSRGRAYEQYF. Written as DNA, the CDR3 is TGTGCCAGTAGTAGGGGGAGAGCCTACGAGCAGTACTTC. Full variable domain (missing parts from reference TRBV19 and TRBJ2-7): DGGITQSPKYLFRKEGQNVTLSCEQNLNHDAMYWYRQDPGQGLRLIYYSQIVNDFQKGDIAEGYSVSREKKESFPLTVTSAQKNPTAFYLCASSRGRAYEQYFGPGTRLTVT.

The rearrangement joins TRBV10-3 to TRBJ2-3; D unclear. With 9 bases removed from V and 1 base from J, the gap between germline ends came to 14 bases. Germline values: CDR1 ENHRY, CDR2 SYGVKD. The CDR3 consists of 14 residues. DNA of the CDR3: TGTGCCATTTTGGCGGAACCGGGCACAGATACGCAGTATTTT. Its translation is CAILAEPGTDTQYF.

This chain connects TRBV2 to TRBJ2-7; D unclear. Germline loops: CDR1 SNHLY, CDR2 FYNNEI. This CDR3 has 13 amino acids. V lost 4 bases and J 1 base, leaving 8 bases between the germline ends. CDR3 in DNA: TGTGCCAGCAGTGGGCAGGAGTCCTACGAGCAGTACTTC. This sequence encodes CASSGQESYEQYF.

This sequence joins TRBV7-2 and TRBJ2-1; the match to TRBD1 covers 9 bases. Germline V gene sequence: CDR1 SGHTA, CDR2 FQGNSA. V dropped 5 bases and J dropped 2; count of bases not matched to a gene: 4. CDR3 size: 15 residues. The CDR3 DNA sequence: TGTGCCAGCAGCCCGGACAGGGGAGCCTACAATGAGCAGTTCTTC. Translating gives CASSPDRGAYNEQFF.

The chain couples TRBV24-1 to TRBJ1-3; D gene uncertain. The V end was cut by 3 bases, the J end by 0 bases, with 8 bases between. CDR1 KGHDR and CDR2 SFDVKD come from the germline V gene. The CDR3 has 15 residues. CDR3 sequence (DNA): TGTGCCACCAGTGATCCTGGAAGCTCTGGAAACACCATATATTTT. Encoded protein: CATSDPGSSGNTIYF.

J is TRBJ2-7 and V is TRBV10-3; D not resolved. Germline CDR1 and CDR2: ENHRY and SYGVKD. The CDR3 sequence is 13 residues long. V was trimmed by 5 bases and J by 4 bases, leaving 12 bases between them. The CDR3 DNA reads TGTGCCATCAGTCTAGGAGCGAGGTACGAGCAGTACGTC. It specifies CAISLGARYEQYV.

The chain combines TRBV5-8 with TRBJ2-4; 9 bases are shared with TRBD1. The CDR3 runs 15 residues. CDR1 SGHTS and CDR2 YDEGEE come from the germline V gene. The junction had 8 bases not matched to a gene; V was cut back by 4 bases and J by 6 bases. The CDR3 sequence is CASSQTGGKGNIQYF. The CDR3 nucleotides read TGTGCCAGCAGCCAAACAGGGGGCAAGGGAAACATTCAGTACTTC.

The chain has TRBV24-1 and TRBJ2-5; 8 bases agree with TRBD1. Germline V gene lookup returns CDR1 KGHDR and CDR2 SFDVKD. The length of the CDR3 is 15 residues. V dropped 4 bases and J dropped 5; count of bases not matched to a gene: 8. CDR3 residues: CATSDAGTGGETQYF. In DNA, the CDR3 is TGTGCCACCAGTGACGCCGGGACAGGCGGGGAGACCCAGTACTTC.

The genes are TRBV19 and TRBJ2-2; D is unclear. V lost 6 bases and J lost 2, with 10 bases in between. Germline V CDR1 and CDR2: LNHDA, SQIVND (reference sequence). CDR3 size: 14 residues. The CDR3 DNA follows: TGTGCCAGTAGCGTAAGAGTAAACACCGGGGAGCTGTTTTTT. This gives the protein CASSVRVNTGELFF. Full variable domain (rest looked up from reference TRBV19 and TRBJ2-2): DGGITQSPKYLFRKEGQNVTLSCEQNLNHDAMYWYRQDPGQGLRLIYYSQIVNDFQKGDIAEGYSVSREKKESFPLTVTSAQKNPTAFYLCASSVRVNTGELFFGEGSRLTVL.

The gene calls are TRBV11-3 and TRBJ2-3, with D perhaps TRBD1 (5 bases). Germline V gene data show CDR1 as SGHNT and CDR2 as YENEEA. Trimming left V 1 base short and J 0 bases short, with 8 bases between. CDR3 length equals 15 residues. The CDR3 region is CASSLGRASTDTQYF. The CDR3 DNA reads as TGTGCCAGCAGCTTAGGCAGGGCTAGCACAGATACGCAGTATTTT.

V and J are TRBV10-3 and TRBJ1-2; D unclear. This CDR3 spans 13 amino acids. V was pared by 0 bases and J by 5 bases, with 7 bases between. Germline lookup yields CDR1 ENHRY and CDR2 SYGVKD. The CDR3 region is CAISESTGYGYTF. In DNA form, the CDR3 reads TGTGCCATCAGTGAGTCTACGGGTTATGGCTACACCTTC.

The count of this clone is one. The V call is TRBV7-9, the J call TRBJ2-7; no firm D call. The CDR3 length is 13 residues. The ends were cut back, 4 bases at V and 0 bases at J, with 7 bases in the middle. Germline assignment: CDR1 SEHNR and CDR2 FQNEAQ (reference sequence). The chain's CDR3 is CASSYEFSYEQYF. CDR3 DNA sequence: TGTGCCAGCAGCTACGAGTTCTCCTACGAGCAGTACTTC.

V gene TRBV19 combines with J gene TRBJ1-1; 7 bases line up with TRBD1. The CDR3 sequence is 13 residues long. From germline, CDR1 is LNHDA and CDR2 SQIVND (reference sequence). The V gene end was trimmed by 11 bases and the J gene end by 0 bases; junction bases not matched to a gene: 6. The CDR3 reads CASRDRMNTEAFF. The DNA of the CDR3 is TGTGCCTCGAGGGACAGAATGAACACTGAAGCTTTCTTT.

The chain is built from TRBV29-1 and TRBJ1-4; no clear D gene. The CDR3 has 12 residues. The germline gives CDR1 SQVTM, CDR2 ANQGSEA. Between the trimmed V and J ends, which lost 7 bases and 2 bases, there was a span of 8 bases. For the CDR3, the DNA is TGCAGCGGTGGGGTGACTAATGAAAAACTGTTTTTT. It encodes CSGGVTNEKLFF. Drawing the rest from reference TRBV29-1 and TRBJ1-4, the complete variable domain is SAVISQKPSRDICQRGTSLTIQCQVDSQVTMMFWYRQQPGQSLTLIATANQGSEATYESGFVIDKFPISRPNLTFSTLTVSNMSPEDSSIYLCSGGVTNEKLFFGSGTQLSVL.

V and J are TRBV2 and TRBJ1-6; unclear D gene. The length of the CDR3 is 16 residues. Germline V gene sequence: CDR1 SNHLY, CDR2 FYNNEI. V shed 5 bases and J shed 7 bases, with 18 bases lying between them. The DNA for the CDR3 is TGTGCCAGCAGTCCCCTTCAGGCCTTCGACAATTCACCCCTCCACTTT. Residues: CASSPLQAFDNSPLHF.

In the case of this clone: Possible read error: a much larger clone is one base away. The chain is built from TRBV3-1 (or the pseudogene TRBV3-2) and TRBJ2-7; D not certain. Germline V lookup: CDR1 LGHDT, CDR2 YNNKEL (reference sequence). CDR3 length equals 14 residues. CDR3 sequence: CSSSQYNGLYEQYF. For the CDR3, the DNA is TGTTCCAGCAGCCAATACAACGGCCTATACGAGCAGTACTTC.